These T cell receptor beta chains were read from a single sample in a study of cytomegalovirus exposure and HLA in healthy donors. TCRdb's table, derived via immunoSEQ multiplex PCR, lists solely in-frame clones and lacks some. The sample consists of approximately 210,000 clones, about four fifths of them appearing once. The specimen was PBMCs. Every receptor here comes from a man between 18 and 35 years old in good health and CMV-seronegative. The CDR3 runs from the conserved cysteine through the conserved F or W. D genes are given only for firm matches. Rows give clone size only sometimes, using once, few, many, or a class for an expanded clone.

clone size	J gene	D gene	V gene	CDR3 DNA	CDR3 protein
NA	TRBJ2-5	TRBD2	TRBV27	TGTGCCAGCAGTATTCGGACTAGCGGGGGGGTGGAGCAGTACTTC	CASSIRTSGGVEQYF
NA	TRBJ2-1	NA	TRBV28	TGTGCCAGCAGTTTATTAAGGGGTCGAGAGTTCTTC	CASSLLRGREFF
NA	TRBJ1-1	NA	TRBV5-4	TGTGCCAGCAGCTTGGCCGTCGGGGACACTGAAGCTTTCTTT	CASSLAVGDTEAFF
NA	TRBJ2-7	TRBD1	TRBV7-2	TGTGCCAGCAGCCCGGACAGGGTTGGCTACGAGCAGTACTTC	CASSPDRVGYEQYF
NA	TRBJ2-3	NA	TRBV7-6	TGTGCCAGCAGCCCGACCGTTCTAGCCACCGATACGCAGTATTTT	CASSPTVLATDTQYF
NA	TRBJ1-5	TRBD1	TRBV13	TGTGCCAGCAGCTTAGGACAGGGGAGGCAGCCCCAGCATTTT	CASSLGQGRQPQHF
NA	TRBJ1-1	NA	TRBV28	TGTGCCAGCAGGGGGGCGCTGGTCACTGAAGCTTTCTTT	CASRGALVTEAFF
few	TRBJ2-1	TRBD1	TRBV6-4	TGTGCCAGCAGTGACGGGACAGGGGCAGATGAGCAGTTCTTC	CASSDGTGADEQFF
once	TRBJ2-3	NA	TRBV2	TGTGCCAGCCCCGACCGCCGAGGGACAGATACGCAGTATTTT	CASPDRRGTDTQYF
NA	TRBJ2-6	NA	TRBV10-2	TGCGCCAGCAGCACAGGGCCTGGGGCCAACGTCCTGACTTTC	CASSTGPGANVLTF
NA	TRBJ2-5	NA	TRBV6-1	TGTGCCAGCAGCCAACAGTCCAGGGAGACCCAGTACTTC	CASSQQSRETQYF
once	TRBJ1-1	NA	TRBV13	TGTGCCAGCAGCTTAGTGTGGGTTAGGACAGTCACTGAAGCTTTCTTT	CASSLVWVRTVTEAFF
NA	TRBJ2-7	NA	TRBV4-1	TGCGCCAGCAGCCAAGATCTCGCGGTCGTGAGGGCCTACGAGCAGTACTTC	CASSQDLAVVRAYEQYF
NA	TRBJ2-2	TRBD2	TRBV7-3	TGTGCCAGCAGCAACTCGGGGGGGAACACCGGGGAGCTGTTTTTT	CASSNSGGNTGELFF
NA	TRBJ2-2	NA	TRBV11-2	TGTGCCAGCAGCTTAGGCCCGGGGCAGGGGCCCACCGGGGAGCTGTTTTTT	CASSLGPGQGPTGELFF
once	TRBJ2-1	TRBD2	TRBV10-3	TGTGCCATCAGTGGCGGGACTACATACAATGAGCAGTTCTTC	CAISGGTTYNEQFF
NA	TRBJ1-3	NA	TRBV14	TGTGCCAGCAGCCAAGAAGGCAACTATATCTTACCCTCTGGAAACACCATATATTTT	CASSQEGNYILPSGNTIYF
NA	TRBJ2-2	NA	TRBV6-5	TGTGCCAGCAGTTCACGGGTCACCGGGGAGCTGTTTTTT	CASSSRVTGELFF
NA	TRBJ2-1	TRBD2	TRBV19	TGTGCCAGTAGAGGGCTAGCGGGGGGCACGGGGAATGAGCAGTTCTTC	CASRGLAGGTGNEQFF
NA	TRBJ1-5	TRBD1	TRBV5-1	TGCGCCAGCAGCTTGGGGGGACAGGGTGGAAATCAGCCCCAGCATTTT	CASSLGGQGGNQPQHF